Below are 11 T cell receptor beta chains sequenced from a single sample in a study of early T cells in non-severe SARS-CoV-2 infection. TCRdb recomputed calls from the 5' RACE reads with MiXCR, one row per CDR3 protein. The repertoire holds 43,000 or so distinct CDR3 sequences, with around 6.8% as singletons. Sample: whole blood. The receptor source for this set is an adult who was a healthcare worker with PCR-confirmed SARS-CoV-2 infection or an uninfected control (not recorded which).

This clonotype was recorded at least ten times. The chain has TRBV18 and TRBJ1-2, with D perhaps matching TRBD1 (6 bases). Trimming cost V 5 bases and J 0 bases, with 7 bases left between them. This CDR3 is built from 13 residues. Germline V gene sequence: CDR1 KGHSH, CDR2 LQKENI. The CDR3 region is CASSGQSNYGYTF. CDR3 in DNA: TGTGCCAGCTCAGGACAGTCTAACTATGGCTACACCTTC.

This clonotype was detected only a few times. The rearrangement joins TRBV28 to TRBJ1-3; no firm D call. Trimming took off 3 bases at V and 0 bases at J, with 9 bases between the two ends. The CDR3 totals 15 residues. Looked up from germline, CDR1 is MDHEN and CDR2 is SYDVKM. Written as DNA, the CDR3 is TGTGCCAGCAGTTTTGTGGCTTACTCTGGAAACACCATATATTTT. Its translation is CASSFVAYSGNTIYF.

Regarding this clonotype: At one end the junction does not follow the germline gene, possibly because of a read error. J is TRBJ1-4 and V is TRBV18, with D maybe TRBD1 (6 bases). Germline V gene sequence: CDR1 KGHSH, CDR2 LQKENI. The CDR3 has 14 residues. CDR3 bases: TGTGTCAGCTCACTCACAGGGAGGAATGAAAAACTGTTTTTT. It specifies CVSSLTGRNEKLFF.

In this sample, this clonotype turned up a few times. CDR3 in amino acids: CASSFPRLSSYEQYF. The CDR3 nucleotides read TGTGCCAGCAGTTTTCCAAGACTTAGCTCCTACGAGCAGTACTTC. This chain joins TRBV28 and TRBJ2-7; no reliable D call. This CDR3 comprises 15 residues. Germline lookup yields CDR1 MDHEN and CDR2 SYDVKM. Trimming shortened V by 3 bases and J by 0 bases, and 12 bases separated the two germline ends.

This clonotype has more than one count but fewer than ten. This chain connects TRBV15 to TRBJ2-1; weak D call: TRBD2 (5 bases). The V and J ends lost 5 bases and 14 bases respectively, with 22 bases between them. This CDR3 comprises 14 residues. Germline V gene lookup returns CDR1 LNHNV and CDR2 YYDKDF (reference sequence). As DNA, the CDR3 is TGTGCCACCAGCGGAAACTCAAACTCCCCCGGGGAGTTCTTC. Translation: CATSGNSNSPGEFF.

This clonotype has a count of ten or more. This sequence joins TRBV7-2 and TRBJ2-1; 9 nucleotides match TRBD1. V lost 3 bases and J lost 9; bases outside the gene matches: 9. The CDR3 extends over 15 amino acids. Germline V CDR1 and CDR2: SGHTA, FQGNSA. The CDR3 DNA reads TGTGCCAGCAGCTTGATGGGACAGGGAATAACTGAGCAGTTCTTC. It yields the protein CASSLMGQGITEQFF.

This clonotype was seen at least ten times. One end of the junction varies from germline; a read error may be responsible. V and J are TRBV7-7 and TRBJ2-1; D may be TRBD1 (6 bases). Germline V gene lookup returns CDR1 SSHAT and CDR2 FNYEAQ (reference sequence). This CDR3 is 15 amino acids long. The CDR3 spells CASSLAGTSYNEQFF. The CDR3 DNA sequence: TGTGCTAGCAGCTTAGCTGGGACATCTTACAATGAGCAGTTCTTC. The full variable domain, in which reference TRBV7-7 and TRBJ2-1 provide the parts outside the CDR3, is GAGVSQSPRYKVTKRGQDVTLRCDPISSHATLYWYQQALGQGPEFLTYFNYEAQPDKSGLPSDRFSAERPEGSISTLTIQRTEQRDSAMYRCASSLAGTSYNEQFFGPGTRLTVL.

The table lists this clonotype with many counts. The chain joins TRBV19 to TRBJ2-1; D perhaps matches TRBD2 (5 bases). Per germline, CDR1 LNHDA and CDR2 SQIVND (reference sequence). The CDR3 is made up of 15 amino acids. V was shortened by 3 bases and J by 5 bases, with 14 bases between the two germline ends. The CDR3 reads CASSIRGYLDNEQFF. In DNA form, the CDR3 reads TGTGCCAGTAGTATTCGGGGATATCTGGACAATGAGCAGTTCTTC.

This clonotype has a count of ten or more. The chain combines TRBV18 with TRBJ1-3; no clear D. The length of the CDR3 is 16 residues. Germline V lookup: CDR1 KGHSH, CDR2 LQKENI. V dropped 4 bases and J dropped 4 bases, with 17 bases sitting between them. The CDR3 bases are TGTGCCAGCTCACAAGCTCGAAGGGCTGGCGGAAACACCATATATTTT. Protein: CASSQARRAGGNTIYF.

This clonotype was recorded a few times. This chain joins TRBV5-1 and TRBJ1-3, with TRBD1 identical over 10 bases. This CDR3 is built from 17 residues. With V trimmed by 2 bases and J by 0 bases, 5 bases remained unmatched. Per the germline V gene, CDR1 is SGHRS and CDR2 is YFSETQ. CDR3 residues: CASSFAGTGASGNTIYF. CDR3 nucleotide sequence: TGCGCCAGCAGCTTTGCCGGGACAGGGGCCTCTGGAAACACCATATATTTT.

DNA of the CDR3: TGTGCCAGCAGTTACAGGAGACAGATGAACACTGAAGCTTTCTTT. It specifies CASSYRRQMNTEAFF. This chain connects TRBV6-2 or TRBV6-3 to TRBJ1-1; D might be TRBD1 (5 bases). Per germline, CDR1 MNHEY and CDR2 SVGEGT. With 2 bases removed from V and 0 bases from J, the gap between germline ends came to 10 bases. This CDR3 has 15 residues.